This record looks at one T cell receptor beta chain sequence and its context. Its antigen is not yet known. Base qualities are missing; no much larger clone stands one base away. The CDR3 starts with the cysteine, ends with the phenylalanine, and has 12 residues. Only CDR3 DNA remains: 36 bases, in frame from the first base. V is reduced by 4 bases and J by 6 bases, leaving a spacing of 7 bases between them. CDR1 and CDR2 were assigned from the germline V gene as SGHNT and YENEEA. These data are taken from a study of blood T cell repertoires in COVID-19 (TCRdb year 2020). As for the study more broadly: Samples covering the acute and convalescent phases of COVID-19 were provided by collaborators in the United States, Italy and Spain. The material from the prospective study consisted of cDNA or gDNA derived from T cells, B-cell-depleted T cells, or PBMCs. Deeply sampled blood TCRbeta repertoires from subjects exposed to, actively infected with, or recovered from COVID-19 were included in the dataset. The repertoires were released in a freely available public database meant as a resource for research on the immune response to SARS-CoV-2. Samples were obtained from the ongoing ImmuneRACE study (first 160 participants) and from about 1,300 subjects provided by 6 global collaborators. Nearly every sample came with metadata listing a de-identified subject ID, COVID-19 status, age in years and sex. HLA class I and class II types, where available, came from metadata supplied by the sample provider rather than from assay-based typing.

One collaborating source in Seattle enrolled patients during active infection and followed them longitudinally through the course of disease. Collaborating institutions collected whole blood in K2EDTA tubes following their own protocols. For TCRbeta analysis, collaborators shipped samples as frozen whole blood, isolated PBMCs, or DNA extracted from either of those sample types. Broader findings and caveats from the paper: Clinical and demographic metadata were provided uncurated, with the amount varying by source and participant.

The immunoSEQ Assay, a bias-controlled multiplex PCR, was used to amplify TCRbeta CDR3 regions from genomic DNA. In the original analysis: Nucleated cell counts per sample were estimated from amplification of reference gene primers within the assay. To quantify the absolute abundance of each unique TCRbeta CDR3 rearrangement, sequence reads were collapsed and filtered. For each sample, productive Simpson clonality was calculated as the square root of Simpson's diversity index across productive rearrangements. TCRdb provides this immuneACCESS table in a form limited to in-frame rearrangements. Some clones are lacking; in checked studies, under half of them reflect an unresolved V gene, and why the rest are absent is not known. That table supplies the V and J calls and clone size; D and trimming were determined from the DNA. The table for this sample lists roughly 330,000 clones; roughly 89% of them were counted only once. The biggest ten clones account for just over 9.5% of the sample.

Sample: peripheral blood. The clonotype was recovered from a man aged 30 to 39 with COVID-19, enrolled during active disease. The V gene is TRBV11-3 and the J gene is TRBJ2-1; TRBD1 might be the D gene, on 5 matching bases. In nucleotide form, the sequence is TGTGCCAGCAGCTGGGGCTCCAATGAGCAGTTCTTC. Its protein is CASSWGSNEQFF.